This is a list of T cell receptor beta chains from one sample in a study of T cell clonotyping in hematopoietic cell transplantation. Libraries were prepared by immunoSEQ multiplex PCR; TCRdb keeps only in-frame clonotypes and omits some of them. Of roughly 9,900 clones listed, about 80% are singletons. The sample consisted of peripheral blood mononuclear cells, taken 180 days after allogeneic stem cell transplant. The receptors stem from a female patient in her fifties who had an allogeneic stem cell transplant from a related donor, so the T cells may come from the graft donor. Some clones in this sample may be carry-over from other donors' samples. Both conserved end residues are part of each CDR3. Fields, in order: clone size, D gene, J gene, V gene, CDR3 length, CDR3 protein, CDR3 DNA. The D gene is left open where the match is weak. The listing skips clone size in some rows; elsewhere it reads once, few, many or a size class.

>-|-|TRBJ1-5|TRBV9|15
CASSQGSDNNQPQHF
TGTGCCAGCAGCCAGGGGTCGGATAACAATCAGCCCCAGCATTTT
>-|-|TRBJ1-1|TRBV6-5|11
CASSFYTEAFF
TGTGCCAGCAGCTTTTACACTGAAGCTTTCTTT
>-|TRBD1|TRBJ1-1|TRBV19|13
CASSIRDRRGAFF
TGTGCCAGTAGTATCCGGGACAGAAGAGGAGCTTTCTTT
>-|TRBD2|TRBJ2-5|TRBV6-1|13
CASNRLAEETQYF
TGTGCCAGCAACAGACTAGCGGAAGAGACCCAGTACTTC
>few|TRBD1|TRBJ2-7|TRBV5-5|18
CASSSRGQGRAWPYEQYF
TGTGCCAGCAGCTCAAGGGGACAGGGGAGAGCTTGGCCCTACGAGCAGTACTTC
>-|TRBD2|TRBJ2-1|TRBV6-4|16
CASRREPGLPNNEQFF
TGTGCCAGCAGGCGGGAACCGGGACTACCTAACAATGAGCAGTTCTTC
>-|-|TRBJ2-3|TRBV4-3|15
CASRSTLFRTDTQYF
TGCGCCAGCAGATCCACACTATTCCGCACAGATACGCAGTATTTT
>-|TRBD1|TRBJ1-2|TRBV7-9|16
CASSLLSGTGDPGYTF
TGTGCCAGCAGCTTACTTTCCGGGACAGGGGACCCTGGCTACACCTTC
>-|-|TRBJ1-2|TRBV25-1|14
CASIPYITNYGYTF
TGTGCCAGCATTCCCTACATAACTAACTATGGCTACACCTTC
>few|TRBD1|TRBJ1-2|TRBV6-6|14
CASSSLDRGYGYTF
TGTGCCAGCAGTTCCCTCGACAGGGGGTATGGCTACACCTTC
>-|-|TRBJ2-3|TRBV4-1|16
CASSQWGGGTTDTQYF
TGCGCCAGCAGCCAATGGGGTGGTGGTACCACAGATACGCAGTATTTT
>once|TRBD1|TRBJ1-1|TRBV7-2|16
CASRIGTGGMNTEAFF
TGTGCCAGCAGAATTGGGACAGGTGGTATGAACACTGAAGCTTTCTTT
>-|-|TRBJ2-2|TRBV7-9|12
CASSLEVGELFF
TGTGCCAGCAGCTTGGAGGTCGGGGAGCTGTTTTTT
>-|-|TRBJ1-3|TRBV9|17
CASSVATGAISGNTIYF
TGTGCCAGCAGCGTAGCTACCGGAGCAATCTCTGGAAACACCATATATTTT
>-|TRBD1|TRBJ1-2|TRBV9|16
CASSVEDQGAYSGYTF
TGTGCCAGCAGCGTAGAGGATCAGGGGGCGTACTCTGGCTACACCTTC
>-|-|TRBJ2-7|TRBV6-5|14
CASSYLGPAGEQYF
TGTGCCAGCAGTTACCTGGGTCCCGCGGGAGAGCAGTACTTC
>-|TRBD1|TRBJ1-2|TRBV7-8|15
CASSLGGQGAYGYTF
TGTGCCAGCAGCTTAGGAGGACAGGGGGCGTATGGCTACACCTTC
>-|-|TRBJ1-6|TRBV6-5|15
CASSYTDSRNSPLHF
TGTGCCAGCAGTTACACCGACAGCCGGAATTCACCCCTCCACTTT
>-|TRBD1|TRBJ1-1|TRBV29-1|13
CSVVQQTGAEAFF
TGCAGCGTTGTACAGCAGACAGGGGCTGAAGCTTTCTTT
>-|-|TRBJ1-4|TRBV29-1|14
CSVEGEPREGKLFF
TGCAGCGTTGAAGGGGAACCCCGGGAGGGAAAACTGTTTTTT
>-|-|TRBJ1-5|TRBV11-2|14
CASSPIRVNQPQHF
TGTGCCAGCAGCCCTATTCGGGTTAATCAGCCCCAGCATTTT
>medium-sized|-|TRBJ2-1|TRBV10-3|14
CAIRNLVRGDEQFF
TGTGCCATCAGGAACCTGGTGCGGGGAGATGAGCAGTTCTTC
>-|TRBD1|TRBJ1-2|TRBV7-9|15
CASSLEGAGNYGYTF
TGTGCCAGCAGCTTAGAGGGGGCCGGTAACTATGGCTACACCTTC
>-|-|TRBJ1-1|TRBV5-1|15
CASSLSEGMNTEAFF
TGCGCCAGCAGCTTGTCGGAGGGTATGAACACTGAAGCTTTCTTT
>few|TRBD1|TRBJ2-7|TRBV12-5|15
CASGLSLDRAYEQYF
TGTGCTAGTGGTTTGTCATTGGACAGGGCCTACGAGCAGTACTTC
>-|-|TRBJ1-1|TRBV19|13
CASSPSSISEAFF
TGTGCCAGTAGCCCTTCGAGTATTTCCGAAGCTTTCTTT
>-|-|TRBJ2-2|TRBV9|16
CASSVTRAVNTGELFF
TGTGCCAGCAGCGTCACGAGGGCGGTGAACACCGGGGAGCTGTTTTTT
>-|TRBD2|TRBJ2-5|TRBV18|16
CASSPWTSIVQETQYF
TGTGCCAGCTCACCGTGGACTAGCATCGTACAAGAGACCCAGTACTTC
>once|TRBD2|TRBJ2-3|TRBV13|17
CASSLVGLAGDTDTQYF
TGTGCCAGCAGCTTAGTGGGACTAGCGGGGGACACAGATACGCAGTATTTT
>once|-|TRBJ2-7|TRBV4-3|14
CASSQDRRTYEQYF
TGCGCCAGCAGCCAAGACCGACGGACCTACGAGCAGTACTTC
>-|TRBD1|TRBJ2-5|TRBV19|17
CASSIDRGTAHQETQYF
TGTGCCAGTAGTATAGATCGTGGGACAGCTCACCAAGAGACCCAGTACTTC
>-|-|TRBJ2-3|TRBV29-1|15
CSVARGSVSTDTQYF
TGCAGCGTTGCGCGGGGTAGTGTGAGCACAGATACGCAGTATTTT
>-|-|TRBJ2-1|TRBV7-6|13
CASSLGGVDEQFF
TGTGCCAGCAGCTTAGGGGGGGTCGATGAGCAGTTCTTC
>once|-|TRBJ1-1|TRBV18|14
CASSPKTTGTEAFF
TGTGCCAGCTCACCAAAGACCACGGGGACTGAAGCTTTCTTT
>-|-|TRBJ1-5|TRBV6-5|14
CASSYRGPNQPQHF
TGTGCCAGCAGTTACAGGGGACCCAATCAGCCCCAGCATTTT
>large|-|TRBJ1-5|TRBV15|16
CATSNAGGGGNQPQHF
TGTGCCACCAGCAATGCGGGGGGAGGAGGCAATCAGCCCCAGCATTTT
>-|-|TRBJ2-3|TRBV5-4|17
CASSPKRRTTYTDTQYF
TGTGCCAGCAGCCCTAAGCGCCGGACTACCTACACAGATACGCAGTATTTT
>once|TRBD1|TRBJ1-1|TRBV4-3|16
CASSPGTGIWDTEAFF
TGCGCCAGCAGCCCCGGGACAGGGATCTGGGACACTGAAGCTTTCTTT
>-|TRBD1|TRBJ2-7|TRBV19|16
CASSLKAQGASYEQYF
TGTGCCAGTAGCCTTAAAGCACAGGGGGCTTCATACGAGCAGTACTTC
>-|-|TRBJ1-6|TRBV6-5|13
CASSASAGSPLHF
TGTGCCAGCAGTGCATCGGCCGGTTCACCCCTCCACTTT
>-|-|TRBJ1-6|TRBV11-3|17
CASSLAEGGLGNSPLHF
TGTGCCAGCAGCTTAGCGGAGGGGGGTCTGGGTAATTCACCCCTCCACTTT
>once|-|TRBJ1-6|TRBV6-5|15
CASSPQGPVNSPLHF
TGTGCCAGCAGCCCCCAGGGTCCGGTCAATTCACCCCTCCACTTT
>-|-|TRBJ2-3|TRBV4-2|17
CASSQGETLLGADTQYF
TGTGCCAGCAGCCAGGGGGAGACTCTTCTGGGCGCAGATACGCAGTATTTT
>-|-|TRBJ2-7|TRBV14|11
CASSQGDEQYF
TGTGCCAGCAGCCAGGGCGACGAGCAGTACTTC
>-|-|TRBJ2-7|TRBV6-5|13
CASSYSREGHQYF
TGTGCCAGCAGTTACTCCAGGGAAGGACATCAGTACTTC
>once|-|TRBJ2-7|TRBV6-5|15
CASSYSWTRGTEQYF
TGTGCCAGCAGTTACTCCTGGACCCGGGGGACCGAGCAGTACTTC
>-|-|TRBJ1-3|TRBV7-2|16
CASSFTLTASGNTIYF
TGTGCCAGCAGCTTTACCCTGACCGCCTCTGGAAACACCATATATTTT
>-|-|TRBJ1-4|TRBV10-3|16
CAISESMGGWDEKLFF
TGTGCCATCAGTGAGTCAATGGGGGGCTGGGATGAAAAACTGTTTTTT
>-|-|TRBJ2-4|TRBV4-3|16
CASSQDLNVAKNIQYF
TGCGCCAGCAGCCAAGATTTAAACGTAGCCAAAAACATTCAGTACTTC
>few|TRBD1|TRBJ1-2|TRBV2|14
CASTFGTGYGGYTF
TGTGCCAGCACCTTCGGGACAGGGTACGGTGGCTACACCTTC
>-|-|TRBJ1-5|TRBV19|14
CASRLHLPDQPQHF
TGTGCCAGTAGACTACACCTACCCGATCAGCCCCAGCATTTT
>-|-|TRBJ1-5|TRBV30|12
CAWTRDDQPQHF
TGTGCCTGGACCAGGGATGATCAGCCCCAGCATTTT
>-|-|TRBJ2-2|TRBV9|14
CASSVDGNAGELFF
TGTGCCAGCAGCGTAGATGGGAACGCCGGGGAGCTGTTTTTT
>-|TRBD1|TRBJ1-5|TRBV7-2|15
CASRDTGGQDQPQHF
TGTGCCAGCAGAGACACAGGGGGCCAGGATCAGCCCCAGCATTTT
>-|-|TRBJ2-2|TRBV6-6|14
CASSYYWLTGELFF
TGTGCCAGCAGTTACTACTGGTTAACCGGGGAGCTGTTTTTT